Sequencing of this T cell receptor beta chain was carried out in a study of vaccination and CD4 T cells after COVID-19. General study points: A nonsignificant median increase from approximately 21 to 40 SARS-CoV-2-reactive clonotypes was observed.

The sample's treatment: approximately nine-day PBMC culture with coronavirus spike peptide pools or control peptides (ViraFEST assay). Peptide pool stimulation in ViraFEST expanded antigen-specific T cells, whose TCRs were then sequenced. Patients returned positive PCR results between March and December 2020, earlier than US Alpha, Beta and Delta variants. When approximately 10 days of culture had elapsed, CD4+ T cells were isolated by negative selection. Concerning this clonotype itself: The antigen is undetermined.

Cultured CD4+ T cell DNA underwent sequencing with the Oncomine TCR Beta short-read assay. TCRdb recomputed calls from the PCR reads with MiXCR, one row per CDR3 protein. This sample carries 8,000 to 11,000 distinct CDR3 sequences, 50% to 70% of them seen once, and the ten largest clones take under 35%. The CDR3 contains 12 residues. Germline-derived CDR1 and CDR2 are MNHNS and SASEGT. V shed 5 bases and J shed 15 bases, with 17 bases lying between them. This clonotype was obtained from a human donor who had recovered from COVID-19. The sample comprised CD4+ T cells from blood, cultured in vitro. The chain is built from TRBV6-1 and TRBJ2-1; the D gene could be TRBD1 or TRBD2 (6 bases each). The CDR3 sequence: CASSTTEGVGFF. The CDR3 bases are TGTGCCAGCAGTACAACGGAGGGGGTAGGGTTCTTC.